This T cell receptor beta chain derives from a study of vaccination and CD4 T cells after COVID-19. Overall study context: Median time from second vaccine dose to sampling was 72 days (14 to 241).

Sequencing of the DNA from cultured CD4+ T cells was carried out with the Oncomine TCR Beta short-read assay. TCRdb reanalysed the PCR reads using MiXCR and keeps one entry per CDR3 protein. The top ten clones hold 4.1% of a sample with approximately 24,000 distinct CDR3 sequences, roughly 41% of them seen once. Time point indicated: late sampling 161 to 241 days after vaccination in three convalescent patients. Treatment defined: roughly 10-day PBMC culture with coronavirus spike peptide pools or control peptides (ViraFEST assay). A remark on this clonotype: Antigen unknown.

Source: CD4+ T cells from blood, cultured in vitro, taken about 7 months after SARS-CoV-2 vaccination. This receptor was identified in a human donor who had recovered from COVID-19.

The CDR3: CSAVTGTGFGNTIYF. In DNA form, the CDR3 reads TGCAGTGCTGTAACCGGGACAGGGTTTGGAAACACCATATATTTT. The chain joins TRBV20-1 to TRBJ1-3, with 9 bases lining up with TRBD1. This CDR3 has 15 amino acids. Germline V lookup: CDR1 DFQATT, CDR2 SNEGSKA (reference sequence). Trimming at V came to 5 bases and at J to 3 bases, leaving 8 bases not matched to a gene.